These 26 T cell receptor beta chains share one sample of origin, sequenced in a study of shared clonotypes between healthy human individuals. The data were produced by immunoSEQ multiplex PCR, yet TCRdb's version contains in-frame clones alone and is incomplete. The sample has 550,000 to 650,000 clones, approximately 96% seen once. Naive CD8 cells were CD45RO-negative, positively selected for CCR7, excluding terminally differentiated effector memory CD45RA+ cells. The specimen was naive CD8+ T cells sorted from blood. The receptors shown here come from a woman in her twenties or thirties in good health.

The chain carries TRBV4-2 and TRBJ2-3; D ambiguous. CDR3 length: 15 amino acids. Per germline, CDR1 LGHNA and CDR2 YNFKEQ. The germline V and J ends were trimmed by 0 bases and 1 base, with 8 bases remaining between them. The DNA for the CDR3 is TGTGCCAGCAGCCAAGAAGAACTGGGCACAGATACGCAGTATTTT. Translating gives CASSQEELGTDTQYF.

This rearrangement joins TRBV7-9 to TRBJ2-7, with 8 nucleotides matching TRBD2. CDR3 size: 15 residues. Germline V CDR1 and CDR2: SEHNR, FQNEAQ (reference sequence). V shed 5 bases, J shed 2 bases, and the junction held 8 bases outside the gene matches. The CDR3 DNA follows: TGTGCCAGCAGCCCAATTAGCGGGACAACCTACGAGCAGTACTTC. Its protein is CASSPISGTTYEQYF.

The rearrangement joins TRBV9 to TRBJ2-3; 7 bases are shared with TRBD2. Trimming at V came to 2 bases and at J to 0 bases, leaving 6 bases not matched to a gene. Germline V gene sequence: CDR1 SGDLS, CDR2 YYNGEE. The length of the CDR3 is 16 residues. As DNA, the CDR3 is TGTGCCAGCAGCGTTGAAGGCGGGAGTAGCACAGATACGCAGTATTTT. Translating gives CASSVEGGSSTDTQYF.

The DNA of the CDR3 is TGCGCCAGCAGCCAAGACCCCCGGGAGCAGTACTTC. Amino acid sequence: CASSQDPREQYF. The chain uses TRBV4-1 and TRBJ2-7; D unresolved. In germline, CDR1 is MGHRA, CDR2 YSYEKL. This CDR3 contains 12 residues. Trimming took 0 bases from V and 7 from J, leaving 7 bases between them.

CDR3 in DNA: TGTGCCAGCTCAGCCCGATATAGCAATCAGCCCCAGCATTTT. Protein: CASSARYSNQPQHF. The chain links TRBV27 to TRBJ1-5; unclear D gene. Looked up from germline, CDR1 is MNHEY and CDR2 is SMNVEV (reference sequence). The CDR3 loop spans 14 amino acids. Trimming took off 8 bases at V and 0 bases at J, with 11 bases between the two ends.

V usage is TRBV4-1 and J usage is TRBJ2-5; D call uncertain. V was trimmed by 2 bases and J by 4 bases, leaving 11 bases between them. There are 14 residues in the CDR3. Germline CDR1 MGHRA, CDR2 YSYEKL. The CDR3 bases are TGCGCCAGCAGCCAACGGTCCCCCATAGAGACCCAGTACTTC. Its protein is CASSQRSPIETQYF.

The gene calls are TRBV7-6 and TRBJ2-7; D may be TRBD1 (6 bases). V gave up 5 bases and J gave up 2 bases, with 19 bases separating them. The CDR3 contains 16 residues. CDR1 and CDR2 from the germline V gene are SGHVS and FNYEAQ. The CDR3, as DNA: TGTGCCAGCAGCACAGGCCACTACAGGGATACCTACGAGCAGTACTTC. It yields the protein CASSTGHYRDTYEQYF.

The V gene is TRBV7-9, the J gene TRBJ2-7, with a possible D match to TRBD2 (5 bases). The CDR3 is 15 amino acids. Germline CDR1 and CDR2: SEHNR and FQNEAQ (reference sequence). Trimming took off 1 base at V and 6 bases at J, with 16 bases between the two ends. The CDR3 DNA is TGTGCCAGCAGCTTAGTCGGAAAAGGACTCGGCGAGCAGTACTTC. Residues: CASSLVGKGLGEQYF.

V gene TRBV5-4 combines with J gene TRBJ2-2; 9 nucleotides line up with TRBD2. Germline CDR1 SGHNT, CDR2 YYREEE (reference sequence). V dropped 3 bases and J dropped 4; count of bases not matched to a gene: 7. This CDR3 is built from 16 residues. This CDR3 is CASSSDSGRITGELFF. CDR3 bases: TGTGCCAGCAGCTCCGATAGCGGGAGAATCACCGGGGAGCTGTTTTTT.

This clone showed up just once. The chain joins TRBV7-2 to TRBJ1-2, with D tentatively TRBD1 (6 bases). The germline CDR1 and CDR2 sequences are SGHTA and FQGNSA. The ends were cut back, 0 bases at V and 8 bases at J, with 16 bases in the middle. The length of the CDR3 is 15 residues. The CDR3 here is CASSLATTGFDGYTF. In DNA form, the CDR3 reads TGTGCCAGCAGCTTAGCTACGACAGGTTTCGACGGCTACACCTTC.

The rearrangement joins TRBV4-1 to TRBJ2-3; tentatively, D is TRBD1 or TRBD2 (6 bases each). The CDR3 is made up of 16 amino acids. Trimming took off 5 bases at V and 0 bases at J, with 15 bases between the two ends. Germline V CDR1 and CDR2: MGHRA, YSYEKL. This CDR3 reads CASSIGGVGSTDTQYF. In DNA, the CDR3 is TGCGCCAGCAGCATCGGGGGCGTTGGGAGCACAGATACGCAGTATTTT.

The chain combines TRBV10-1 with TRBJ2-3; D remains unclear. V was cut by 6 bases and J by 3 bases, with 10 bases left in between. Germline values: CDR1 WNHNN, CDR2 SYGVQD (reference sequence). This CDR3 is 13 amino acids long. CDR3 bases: TGCGCCAGCAGCGGAGCGAGAACAGATACGCAGTATTTT. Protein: CASSGARTDTQYF.

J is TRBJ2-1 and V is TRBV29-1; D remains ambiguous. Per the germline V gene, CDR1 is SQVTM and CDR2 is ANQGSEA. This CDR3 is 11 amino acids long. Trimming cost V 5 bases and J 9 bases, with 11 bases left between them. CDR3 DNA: TGCAGCGTTCCGGCCCTGGGTGAGCAGTTCTTC. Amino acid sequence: CSVPALGEQFF.

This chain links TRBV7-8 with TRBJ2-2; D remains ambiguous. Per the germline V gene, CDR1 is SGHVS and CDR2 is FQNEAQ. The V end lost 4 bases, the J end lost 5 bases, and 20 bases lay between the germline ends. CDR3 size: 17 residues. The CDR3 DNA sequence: TGTGCCAGCAGCTCCCAACCATCTGGAGTGGTAACCGGGGAGCTGTTTTTT. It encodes CASSSQPSGVVTGELFF.

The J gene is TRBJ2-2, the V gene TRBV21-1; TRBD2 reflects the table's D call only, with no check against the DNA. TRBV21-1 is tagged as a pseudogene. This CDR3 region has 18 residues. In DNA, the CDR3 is TGTGCCAGCAGCACTACCGAAGGACTCGAAATGAACACCGGGGAGCTGTTTTTT. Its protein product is CASSTTEGLEMNTGELFF.

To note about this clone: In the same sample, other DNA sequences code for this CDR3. The CDR3 nucleotides read TGTGCCAGCAGCTTTAGCGGGAGCTCCTACAATGAGCAGTTCTTC. As protein: CASSFSGSSYNEQFF. This sequence joins TRBV7-9 and TRBJ2-1; TRBD2 matches at 9 bases. This CDR3 contains 15 residues. Germline V gives CDR1 SEHNR, CDR2 FQNEAQ (reference sequence). V lost 3 bases and J lost 0; bases outside the gene matches: 0.

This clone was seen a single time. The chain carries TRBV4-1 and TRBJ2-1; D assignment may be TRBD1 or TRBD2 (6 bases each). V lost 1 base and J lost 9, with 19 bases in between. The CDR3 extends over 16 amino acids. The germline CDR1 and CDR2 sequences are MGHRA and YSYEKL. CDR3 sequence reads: CASSQVLGVPGAEQFF. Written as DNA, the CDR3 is TGCGCCAGCAGCCAAGTCTTAGGCGTCCCGGGGGCTGAGCAGTTCTTC.

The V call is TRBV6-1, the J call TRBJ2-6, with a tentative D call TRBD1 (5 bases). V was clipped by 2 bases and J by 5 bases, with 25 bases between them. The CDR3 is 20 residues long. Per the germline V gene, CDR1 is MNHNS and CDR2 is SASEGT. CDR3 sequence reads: CASSESKQGYPPLRANVLTF. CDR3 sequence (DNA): TGTGCCAGCAGTGAATCGAAGCAGGGTTATCCCCCTCTAAGGGCCAACGTCCTGACTTTC.

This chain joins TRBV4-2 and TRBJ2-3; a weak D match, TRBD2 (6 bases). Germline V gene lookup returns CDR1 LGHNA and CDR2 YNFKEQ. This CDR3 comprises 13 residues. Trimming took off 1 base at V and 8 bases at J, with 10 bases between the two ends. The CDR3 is CASSQVLGGTQYF. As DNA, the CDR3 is TGTGCCAGCAGCCAAGTCCTGGGGGGTACGCAGTATTTT.

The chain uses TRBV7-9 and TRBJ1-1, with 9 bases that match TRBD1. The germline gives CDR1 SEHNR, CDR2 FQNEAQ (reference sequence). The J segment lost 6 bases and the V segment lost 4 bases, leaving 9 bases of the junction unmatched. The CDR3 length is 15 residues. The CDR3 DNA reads TGTGCCAGCAGCTCCCCGGGACAGGGATGGGCTGAAGCTTTCTTT. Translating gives CASSSPGQGWAEAFF.

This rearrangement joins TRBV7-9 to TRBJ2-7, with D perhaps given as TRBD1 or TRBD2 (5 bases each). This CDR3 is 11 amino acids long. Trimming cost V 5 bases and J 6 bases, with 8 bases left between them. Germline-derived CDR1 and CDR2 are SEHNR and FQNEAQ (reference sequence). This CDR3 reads CASSRGPEQYF. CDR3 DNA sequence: TGTGCCAGCAGCAGGGGACCCGAGCAGTACTTC.

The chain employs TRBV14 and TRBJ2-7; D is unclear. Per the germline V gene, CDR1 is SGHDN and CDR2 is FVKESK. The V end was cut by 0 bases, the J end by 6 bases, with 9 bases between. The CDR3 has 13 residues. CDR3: CASSQEKRSEQYF. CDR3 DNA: TGTGCCAGCAGCCAAGAGAAACGGTCCGAGCAGTACTTC.

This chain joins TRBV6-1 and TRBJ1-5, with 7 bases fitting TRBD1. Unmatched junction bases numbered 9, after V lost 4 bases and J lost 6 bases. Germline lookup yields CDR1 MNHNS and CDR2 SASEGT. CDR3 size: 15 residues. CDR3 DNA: TGTGCCAGCAGTGCTAGGACAGGAAGGGGTCAGCCCCAGCATTTT. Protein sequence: CASSARTGRGQPQHF.

CDR3 nucleotide sequence: TGTGCCAGCAGCTTTCCAGAGGTCCTGGAAGCTTTCTTT. Its translation: CASSFPEVLEAFF. The rearrangement links TRBV11-2 to TRBJ1-1, with D hard to call. Trimming removed 3 bases at V and 8 bases at J, with 13 bases between. The CDR3 length is 13 residues. CDR1 and CDR2 (germline): SGHAT, FQNNGV.

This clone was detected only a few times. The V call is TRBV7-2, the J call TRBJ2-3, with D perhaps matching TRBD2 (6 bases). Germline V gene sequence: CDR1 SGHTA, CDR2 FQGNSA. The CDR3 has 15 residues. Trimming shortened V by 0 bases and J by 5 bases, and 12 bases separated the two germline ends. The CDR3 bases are TGTGCCAGCAGCTTAGCCACGGGAGCTGAAGATACGCAGTATTTT. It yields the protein CASSLATGAEDTQYF.

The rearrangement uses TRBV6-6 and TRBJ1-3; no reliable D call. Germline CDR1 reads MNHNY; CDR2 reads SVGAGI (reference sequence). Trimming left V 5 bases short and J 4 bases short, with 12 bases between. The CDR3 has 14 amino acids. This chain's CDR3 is CASSQDSRGNTIYF. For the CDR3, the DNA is TGTGCCAGCAGTCAGGACTCAAGAGGAAACACCATATATTTT.